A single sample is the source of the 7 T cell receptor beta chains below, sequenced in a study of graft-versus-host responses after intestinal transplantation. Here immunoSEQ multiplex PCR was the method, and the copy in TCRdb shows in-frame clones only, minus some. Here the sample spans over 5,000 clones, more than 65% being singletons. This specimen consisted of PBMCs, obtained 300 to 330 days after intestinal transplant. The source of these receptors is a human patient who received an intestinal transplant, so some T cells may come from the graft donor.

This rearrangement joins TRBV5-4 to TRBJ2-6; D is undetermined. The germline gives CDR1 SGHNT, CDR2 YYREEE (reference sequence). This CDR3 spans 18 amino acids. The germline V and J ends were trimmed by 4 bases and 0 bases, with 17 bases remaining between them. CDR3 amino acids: CASSPDPGRSSGANVLTF. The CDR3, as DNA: TGTGCCAGCAGCCCGGATCCAGGACGGAGCTCTGGGGCCAACGTCCTGACTTTC. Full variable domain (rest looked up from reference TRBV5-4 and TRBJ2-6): ETGVTQSPTHLIKTRGQQVTLRCSSQSGHNTVSWYQQALGQGPQFIFQYYREEENGRGNFPPRFSGLQFPNYSSELNVNALELDDSALYLCASSPDPGRSSGANVLTFGAGSRLTVL.

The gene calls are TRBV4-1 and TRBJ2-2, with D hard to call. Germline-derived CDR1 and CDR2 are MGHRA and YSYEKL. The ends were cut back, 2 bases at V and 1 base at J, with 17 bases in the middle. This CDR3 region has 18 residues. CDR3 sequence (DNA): TGCGCCAGCAGCCAACACGCCACAGAGGCAGAGAACACCGGGGAGCTGTTTTTT. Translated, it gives CASSQHATEAENTGELFF.

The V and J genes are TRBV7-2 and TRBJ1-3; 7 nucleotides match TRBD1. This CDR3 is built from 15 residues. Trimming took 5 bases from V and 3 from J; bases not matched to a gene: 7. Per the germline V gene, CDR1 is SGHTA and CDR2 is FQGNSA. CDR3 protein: CASSRRQGGGNTIYF. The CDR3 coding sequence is TGTGCCAGCAGCCGACGACAGGGAGGTGGAAACACCATATATTTT.

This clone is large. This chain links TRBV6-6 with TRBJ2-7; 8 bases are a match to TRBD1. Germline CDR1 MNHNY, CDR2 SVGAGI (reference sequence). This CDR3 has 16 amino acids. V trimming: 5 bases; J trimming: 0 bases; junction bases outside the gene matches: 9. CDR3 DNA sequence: TGTGCCAGCAGTGCCGGATTGGGGACAGGCTCCTACGAGCAGTACTTC. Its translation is CASSAGLGTGSYEQYF.

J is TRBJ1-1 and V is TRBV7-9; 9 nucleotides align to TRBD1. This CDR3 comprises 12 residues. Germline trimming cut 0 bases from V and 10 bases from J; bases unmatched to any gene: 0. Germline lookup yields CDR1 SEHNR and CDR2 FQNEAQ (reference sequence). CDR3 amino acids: CASSLADRGAFF. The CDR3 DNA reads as TGTGCCAGCAGCTTAGCGGACAGGGGAGCTTTCTTT.

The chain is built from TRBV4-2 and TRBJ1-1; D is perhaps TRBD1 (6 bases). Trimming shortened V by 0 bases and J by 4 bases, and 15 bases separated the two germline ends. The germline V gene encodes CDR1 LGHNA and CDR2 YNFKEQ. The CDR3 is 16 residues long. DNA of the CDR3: TGTGCCAGCAGCCAAGAGGGAGGTGGGGGCGGCACTGAAGCTTTCTTT. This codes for CASSQEGGGGGTEAFF.

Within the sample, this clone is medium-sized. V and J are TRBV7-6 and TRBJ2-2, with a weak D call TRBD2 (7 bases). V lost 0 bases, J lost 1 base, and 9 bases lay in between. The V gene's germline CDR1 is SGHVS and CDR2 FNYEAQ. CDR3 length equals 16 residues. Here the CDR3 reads CASSLAGGQNTGELFF. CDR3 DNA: TGTGCCAGCAGCTTAGCGGGGGGGCAGAACACCGGGGAGCTGTTTTTT.